One T cell receptor beta chain is described in this entry. Its specificity is not known. Possible read error: a much larger clone is one base away. This entry comes from a study of identical twins. The germline CDR1 and CDR2 sequences are SGHKS and YYEKEE (reference sequence). V lost 4 bases and J lost 9, with 14 bases in between. CDR3 length: 13 residues. Points from the study as a whole: Weaker excess sharing between twins was seen in beta out-of-frame sequences. Fewer insertions marked abundant cord blood beta clonotypes; young adult naive trended weakly, memory not at all. Interpretation of the results relied on cross-sectional statistical analysis and not on following the same donors.

MiXCR, applied by TCRdb to the 5' RACE reads, yields one record per CDR3 protein. The data show roughly 220,000 distinct CDR3 sequences, 5.5% to 7.5% seen once. These same records also appear under a second study, on T cells expressing NK-cell markers. That report adds: HCMV serostatus: most of the eight sequenced donors positive, one negative.

This receptor was identified in a woman aged 18-29 years in good health. The genes are TRBV5-5 and TRBJ2-1; unclear D gene. Sample: CD8+ T cells sorted from blood. The CDR3: CASSPYLSGEQFF. The CDR3, as DNA: TGTGCCAGCAGCCCATACTTATCCGGTGAGCAGTTCTTC.